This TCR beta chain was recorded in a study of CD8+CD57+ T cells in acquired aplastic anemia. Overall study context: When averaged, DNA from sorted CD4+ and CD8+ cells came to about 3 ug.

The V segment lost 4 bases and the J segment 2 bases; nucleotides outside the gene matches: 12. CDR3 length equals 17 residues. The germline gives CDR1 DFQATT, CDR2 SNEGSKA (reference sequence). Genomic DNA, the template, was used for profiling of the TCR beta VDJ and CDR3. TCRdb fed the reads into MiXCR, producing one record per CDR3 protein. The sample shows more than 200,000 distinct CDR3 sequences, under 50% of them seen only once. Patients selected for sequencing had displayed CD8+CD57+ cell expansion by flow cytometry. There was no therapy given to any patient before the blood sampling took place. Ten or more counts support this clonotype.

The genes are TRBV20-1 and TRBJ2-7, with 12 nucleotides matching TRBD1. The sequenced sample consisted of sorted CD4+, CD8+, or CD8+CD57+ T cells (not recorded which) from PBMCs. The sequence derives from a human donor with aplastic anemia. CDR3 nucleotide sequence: TGCAGTGCTACCGGGACAGGGGGCTCATCCTCTACCTACGAGCAGTACTTC. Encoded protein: CSATGTGGSSSTYEQYF.